The 26 T cell receptor beta chains given below trace back to one sample, sequenced in a study of blood T cell repertoires in COVID-19. Here immunoSEQ multiplex PCR was the method, and the copy in TCRdb shows in-frame clones only, minus some. In the table there are about 170,000 clones, roughly four fifths of which are singletons. Material: peripheral blood. The receptors shown here come from a woman older than 75 with COVID-19, enrolled during active disease.

The table lists this clone with a count of one. The chain links TRBV19 to TRBJ2-5, with 10 bases lining up with TRBD2. The germline V gene encodes CDR1 LNHDA and CDR2 SQIVND (reference sequence). This CDR3 contains 16 residues. V was clipped by 4 bases and J by 4 bases; unmatched bases: 9. The CDR3 spells CASSTAALAGVETQYF. DNA of the CDR3: TGTGCCAGTAGTACCGCAGCGCTAGCGGGAGTAGAGACCCAGTACTTC.

The chain employs TRBV19 and TRBJ2-5; perhaps TRBD2 as D (5 bases). From germline, CDR1 is LNHDA and CDR2 SQIVND (reference sequence). This CDR3 comprises 14 residues. Trimming took off 6 bases at V and 1 base at J, with 12 bases between the two ends. CDR3 protein: CASRQAAAQETQYF. CDR3 nucleotide sequence: TGTGCCAGTAGGCAAGCGGCAGCCCAAGAGACCCAGTACTTC. The variable domain in full, completed from reference TRBV19 and TRBJ2-5, reads DGGITQSPKYLFRKEGQNVTLSCEQNLNHDAMYWYRQDPGQGLRLIYYSQIVNDFQKGDIAEGYSVSREKKESFPLTVTSAQKNPTAFYLCASRQAAAQETQYFGPGTRLLVL.

This clone came up once. The CDR3 DNA follows: TGCGCCAGCAGCCCGTACACGAACTACGAGCAGTACTTC. This gives the protein CASSPYTNYEQYF. The rearrangement joins TRBV5-1 to TRBJ2-7; D unclear. The CDR3 has 13 amino acids. The germline gives CDR1 SGHRS, CDR2 YFSETQ. V was trimmed by 4 bases and J by 3 bases, leaving 11 bases between them.

The V and J genes are TRBV7-6 and TRBJ1-2; TRBD1 matches at 7 bases. The germline gives CDR1 SGHVS, CDR2 FNYEAQ. J gave up 2 bases and V 5 bases, and 8 bases lay outside the gene matches. The CDR3 consists of 15 residues. CDR3 nucleotide sequence: TGTGCCAGCAGCCTCCGGGACAGCGCCAACTATGGCTACACCTTC. This codes for CASSLRDSANYGYTF.

This clone was counted between two and nine times. The chain employs TRBV6-2 or TRBV6-3 and TRBJ2-1; tentative D call: TRBD2 (7 bases). This CDR3 is 15 amino acids long. CDR1 MNHEY and CDR2 SVGEGT come from the germline V gene. V lost 5 bases, J lost 10 bases, and 21 bases lay in between. Written as DNA, the CDR3 is TGTGCCAGCAGTCCCTGGGGGGGGCGCCGAGAGGAGCAGTTCTTC. It specifies CASSPWGGRREEQFF.

The CDR3 DNA follows: TGTGCCAGCAGTTACTCTCCGGACAGTAGCACAGATACGCAGTATTTT. Protein sequence: CASSYSPDSSTDTQYF. The J gene is TRBJ2-3, the V gene TRBV6-5, with D perhaps matching TRBD1 (6 bases). V lost 0 bases, J lost 0 bases, and 10 bases lay in between. CDR1 MNHEY and CDR2 SVGAGI come from the germline V gene. The CDR3 spans 16 residues.

The rearrangement joins TRBV5-6 to TRBJ2-1, with D maybe TRBD2 (6 bases). The CDR3 runs to 16 residues. V shed 0 bases and J shed 5 bases, with 15 bases lying between them. CDR1 is SGHDT and CDR2 is YYEEEE in the germline V gene. The chain's CDR3 is CASSLVVGRGNNEQFF. CDR3 coding DNA: TGTGCCAGCAGCTTGGTAGTCGGGAGAGGAAACAATGAGCAGTTCTTC.

V is TRBV30 and J is TRBJ2-2, with TRBD1 as a possible D gene (6 bases). Trimming removed 3 bases at V and 5 bases at J, with 10 bases between. The CDR3 spans 13 residues. Germline-derived CDR1 and CDR2 are GTSNPN and SVGIG (reference sequence). CDR3 sequence reads: CAWREQGTGELFF. DNA of the CDR3: TGTGCCTGGAGGGAACAGGGAACCGGGGAGCTGTTTTTT.

This chain links TRBV10-3 with TRBJ2-7, with a weak D call TRBD1 (6 bases). Germline V gene sequence: CDR1 ENHRY, CDR2 SYGVKD. V lost 6 bases and J lost 1, with 13 bases in between. CDR3 length equals 14 residues. Written as DNA, the CDR3 is TGTGCCATCAGGGCCGGGACACAATCCTACGAGCAGTACTTC. The encoded protein is CAIRAGTQSYEQYF.

The chain couples TRBV28 to TRBJ2-5, with a weak D call TRBD1 (6 bases). Trimming removed 6 bases at V and 2 bases at J, with 10 bases between. The length of the CDR3 is 13 residues. Germline V gene lookup returns CDR1 MDHEN and CDR2 SYDVKM. CDR3: CASSRTAQETQYF. The CDR3 DNA is TGTGCCAGCAGCAGGACAGCTCAAGAGACCCAGTACTTC.

CDR3 nucleotides: TGTGCCAGCTCCCCCACAAGCAATCAGCCCCAGCATTTT. Its protein is CASSPTSNQPQHF. V gene TRBV18 combines with J gene TRBJ1-5; D not resolved. The CDR3 sequence is 13 residues long. Between the trimmed V and J ends, which lost 6 bases and 1 base, there was a span of 7 bases. CDR1 KGHSH and CDR2 LQKENI come from the germline V gene.

The chain recombines TRBV7-2 with TRBJ1-5; tentative D call: TRBD1 (5 bases). The CDR3 sequence is 17 residues long. Germline V gene sequence: CDR1 SGHTA, CDR2 FQGNSA. The ends were cut back, 1 base at V and 2 bases at J, with 15 bases in the middle. CDR3: CASSLVGGGSRNQPQHF. In DNA form, the CDR3 reads TGTGCCAGCAGCTTAGTGGGCGGGGGATCTCGCAATCAGCCCCAGCATTTT.

This chain uses TRBV27 with TRBJ1-4, with a weak D call TRBD1 (5 bases). The V end lost 6 bases, the J end lost 5 bases, and 13 bases lay between the germline ends. The CDR3 runs 14 residues. Germline V gives CDR1 MNHEY, CDR2 SMNVEV (reference sequence). The CDR3 DNA reads TGTGCCAGCAGCCACGGGGGGACCAATGAAAAACTGTTTTTT. Amino acid sequence: CASSHGGTNEKLFF.

The rearrangement uses TRBV4-3 and TRBJ1-2; 9 positions agree with TRBD1. The CDR3 covers 14 residues. V dropped 3 bases and J dropped 7; count of bases not matched to a gene: 6. CDR1 and CDR2 from the germline V gene are LGHNA and YSLEER. The CDR3 sequence: CASSHAQGASGYTF. The DNA of the CDR3 is TGCGCCAGCAGCCACGCACAGGGGGCCTCTGGCTACACCTTC.

This chain connects TRBV29-1 to TRBJ2-7; D is unclear. V was trimmed by 4 bases and J by 5 bases, leaving 9 bases between them. The germline V gene encodes CDR1 SQVTM and CDR2 ANQGSEA. This CDR3 is 11 amino acids long. For the CDR3, the DNA is TGCAGCGTTGCCCTTGCGGACGAGCAGTACTTC. Translation: CSVALADEQYF.

With respect to this clone: Distinct nucleotide sequences in the sample also encode this CDR3. The chain has TRBV18 and TRBJ1-6, with a weak D call TRBD1 (5 bases). V was clipped by 3 bases and J by 6 bases, with 9 bases between them. In germline, CDR1 is KGHSH, CDR2 LQKENI. CDR3 size: 14 residues. CDR3 amino acids: CASSPTGGNSPLHF. The DNA for the CDR3 is TGTGCCAGCTCACCGACCGGGGGTAATTCACCCCTCCACTTT.

The chain uses TRBV18 and TRBJ1-5; 9 bases line up with TRBD1. This CDR3 is 14 amino acids long. Trimming cost V 3 bases and J 9 bases; bases outside gene matches: 6. The V gene's germline CDR1 is KGHSH and CDR2 LQKENI. The chain's CDR3 is CASSPGQGIGPQHF. The CDR3 region has the DNA TGTGCCAGCTCACCCGGACAGGGGATAGGGCCCCAGCATTTT.

The chain carries TRBV5-4 and TRBJ1-6; 7 bases are shared with TRBD1. CDR3 size: 17 residues. Germline CDR1 SGHNT, CDR2 YYREEE (reference sequence). With 4 bases clipped from V and 7 bases from J, the junction kept 14 bases outside the gene matches. The chain's CDR3 is CASSPTRTGPGNSPLHF. The CDR3 DNA follows: TGTGCCAGCAGCCCAACCCGGACAGGCCCTGGGAATTCACCCCTCCACTTT.

There are a few counts of this clone. The chain joins TRBV5-5 to TRBJ2-2, with 10 bases that match TRBD1. CDR3 length equals 14 residues. Germline V gene data show CDR1 as SGHKS and CDR2 as YYEKEE (reference sequence). J was trimmed by 8 bases and V by 4 bases; bases with no gene match: 5. CDR3 region: CASSTTGGSGELFF. CDR3 coding DNA: TGTGCCAGCAGCACGACAGGGGGCTCTGGGGAGCTGTTTTTT.

The chain carries TRBV7-6 and TRBJ2-3, with TRBD2 as a possible D gene (7 bases). Germline lookup yields CDR1 SGHVS and CDR2 FNYEAQ. This CDR3 is built from 16 residues. V was shortened by 7 bases and J by 0 bases, with 17 bases between the two germline ends. In nucleotides, the CDR3 is TGTGCCAGCACCCCGTATGGGGGGGCAAGCACAGATACGCAGTATTTT. Translation gives CASTPYGGASTDTQYF.

The rearrangement joins TRBV4-1 to TRBJ1-4, with 12 bases fitting TRBD1. This CDR3 is 15 amino acids long. Trimming took 5 bases from V and 8 from J; bases not matched to a gene: 6. Germline CDR1 MGHRA, CDR2 YSYEKL. CDR3 DNA sequence: TGCGCCAGCAGCGTACCCGGGACAGGGGGCGAAAAACTGTTTTTT. Protein: CASSVPGTGGEKLFF.

The chain uses TRBV10-3 and TRBJ2-5, with D possibly TRBD2 on 5 matching bases. This CDR3 is 12 amino acids long. V was cut by 7 bases and J by 0 bases, with 6 bases left in between. Germline V gene data show CDR1 as ENHRY and CDR2 as SYGVKD. As DNA, the CDR3 is TGTGCCATCAACGGGGACCAAGAGACCCAGTACTTC. Translation gives CAINGDQETQYF.

As to this clone: The sample contains more than one DNA sequence encoding this CDR3. This rearrangement joins TRBV6-4 to TRBJ2-2, with D tentatively TRBD1 (7 bases). Trimming took off 4 bases at V and 4 bases at J, with 10 bases between the two ends. CDR3 length: 14 amino acids. The V gene's germline CDR1 is MRHNA and CDR2 SNTAGT. The CDR3 sequence: CASSGQGGTGELFF. CDR3 nucleotides: TGTGCCAGCAGTGGACAGGGAGGCACCGGGGAGCTGTTTTTT.

The V call is TRBV4-3, the J call TRBJ2-3; 9 bases agree with TRBD2. This CDR3 is built from 14 residues. V lost 4 bases to trimming and J lost 7 bases; unmatched junction nucleotides: 6. The germline V gene encodes CDR1 LGHNA and CDR2 YSLEER. Written as DNA, the CDR3 is TGCGCCAGCAGCCCGCTCGCGGGGGGGAATACGCAGTATTTT. It codes for CASSPLAGGNTQYF.

The V and J genes are TRBV28 and TRBJ1-1; tentatively, D is TRBD1 (5 bases). Trimming removed 5 bases from V and 2 bases from J, with 18 bases in between. This CDR3 spans 16 amino acids. Per the germline V gene, CDR1 is MDHEN and CDR2 is SYDVKM. CDR3 amino acids: CASSRSSSGVNTEAFF. The CDR3 nucleotides are TGTGCCAGCAGTCGGAGCTCGTCGGGGGTTAACACTGAAGCTTTCTTT.

The rearrangement joins TRBV25-1 to TRBJ1-6; D ambiguous. The germline gives CDR1 MGHDK, CDR2 SYGVNS. V was cut by 4 bases and J by 7 bases, with 20 bases left in between. The CDR3 covers 17 residues. CDR3 sequence (DNA): TGTGCCAGCAGTGCAATTACAGTCATACCCGCCAATTCACCCCTCCACTTT. Encoded protein: CASSAITVIPANSPLHF.